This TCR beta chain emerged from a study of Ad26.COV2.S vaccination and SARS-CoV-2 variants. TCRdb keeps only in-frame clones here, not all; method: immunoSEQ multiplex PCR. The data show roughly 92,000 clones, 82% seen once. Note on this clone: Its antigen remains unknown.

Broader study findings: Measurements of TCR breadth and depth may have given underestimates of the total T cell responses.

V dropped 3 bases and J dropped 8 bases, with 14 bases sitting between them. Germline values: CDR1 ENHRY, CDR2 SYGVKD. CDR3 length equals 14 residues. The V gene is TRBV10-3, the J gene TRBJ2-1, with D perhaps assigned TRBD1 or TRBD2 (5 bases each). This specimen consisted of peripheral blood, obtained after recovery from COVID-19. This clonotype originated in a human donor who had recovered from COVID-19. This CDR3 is CAISDPGRDDEQFF. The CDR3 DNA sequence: TGTGCCATCAGTGATCCGGGGCGTGACGATGAGCAGTTCTTC.